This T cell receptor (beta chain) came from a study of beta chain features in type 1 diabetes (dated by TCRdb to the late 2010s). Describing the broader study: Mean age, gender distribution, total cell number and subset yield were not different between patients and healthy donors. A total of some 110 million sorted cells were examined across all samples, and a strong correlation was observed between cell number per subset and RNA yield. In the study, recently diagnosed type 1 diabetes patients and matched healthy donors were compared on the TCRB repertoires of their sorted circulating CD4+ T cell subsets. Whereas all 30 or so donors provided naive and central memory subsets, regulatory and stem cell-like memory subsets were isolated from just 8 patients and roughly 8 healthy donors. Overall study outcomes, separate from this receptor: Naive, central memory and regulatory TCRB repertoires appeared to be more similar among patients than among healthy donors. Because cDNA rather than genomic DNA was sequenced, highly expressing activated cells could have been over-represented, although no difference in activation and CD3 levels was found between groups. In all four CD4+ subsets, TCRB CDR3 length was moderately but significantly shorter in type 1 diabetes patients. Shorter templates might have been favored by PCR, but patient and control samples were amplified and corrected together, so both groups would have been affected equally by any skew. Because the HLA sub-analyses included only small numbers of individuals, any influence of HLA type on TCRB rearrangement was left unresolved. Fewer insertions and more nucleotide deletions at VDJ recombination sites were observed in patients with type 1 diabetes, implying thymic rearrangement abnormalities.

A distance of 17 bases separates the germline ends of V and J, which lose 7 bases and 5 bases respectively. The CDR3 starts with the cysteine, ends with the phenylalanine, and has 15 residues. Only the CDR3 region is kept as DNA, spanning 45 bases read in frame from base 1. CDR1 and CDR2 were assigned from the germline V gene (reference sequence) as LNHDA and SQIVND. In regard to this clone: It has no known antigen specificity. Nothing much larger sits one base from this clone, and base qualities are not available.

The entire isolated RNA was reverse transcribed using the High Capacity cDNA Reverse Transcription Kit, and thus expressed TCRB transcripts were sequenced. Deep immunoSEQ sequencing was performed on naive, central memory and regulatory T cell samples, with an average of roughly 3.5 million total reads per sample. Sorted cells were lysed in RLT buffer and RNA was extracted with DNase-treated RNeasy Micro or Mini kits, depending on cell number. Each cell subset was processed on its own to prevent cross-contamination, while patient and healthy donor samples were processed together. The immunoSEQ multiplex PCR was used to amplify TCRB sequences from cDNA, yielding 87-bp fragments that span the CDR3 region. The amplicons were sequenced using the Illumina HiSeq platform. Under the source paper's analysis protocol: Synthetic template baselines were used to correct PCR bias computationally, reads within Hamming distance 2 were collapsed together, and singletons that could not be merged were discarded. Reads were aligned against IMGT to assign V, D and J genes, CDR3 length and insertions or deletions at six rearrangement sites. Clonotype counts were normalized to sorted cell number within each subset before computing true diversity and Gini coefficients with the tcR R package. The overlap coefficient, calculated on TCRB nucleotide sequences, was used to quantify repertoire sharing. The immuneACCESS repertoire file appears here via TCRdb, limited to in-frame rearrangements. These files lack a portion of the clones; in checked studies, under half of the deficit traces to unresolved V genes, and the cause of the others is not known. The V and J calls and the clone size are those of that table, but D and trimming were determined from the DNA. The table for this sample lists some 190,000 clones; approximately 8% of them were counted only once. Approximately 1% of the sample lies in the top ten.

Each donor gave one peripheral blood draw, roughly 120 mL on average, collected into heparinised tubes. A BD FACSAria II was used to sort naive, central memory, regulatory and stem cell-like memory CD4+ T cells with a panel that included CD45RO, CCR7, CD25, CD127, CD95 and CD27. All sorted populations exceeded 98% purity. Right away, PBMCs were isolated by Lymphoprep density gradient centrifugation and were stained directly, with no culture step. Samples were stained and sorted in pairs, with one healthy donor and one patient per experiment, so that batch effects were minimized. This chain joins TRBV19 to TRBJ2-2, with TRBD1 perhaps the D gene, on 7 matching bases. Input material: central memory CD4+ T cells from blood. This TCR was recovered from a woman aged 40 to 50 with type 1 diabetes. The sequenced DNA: TGTGCCAGTACCCCCCGGTCAGGGGGGACCGGGGAGCTGTTTTTT. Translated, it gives CASTPRSGGTGELFF. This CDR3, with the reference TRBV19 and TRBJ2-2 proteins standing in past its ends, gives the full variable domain DGGITQSPKYLFRKEGQNVTLSCEQNLNHDAMYWYRQDPGQGLRLIYYSQIVNDFQKGDIAEGYSVSREKKESFPLTVTSAQKNPTAFYLCASTPRSGGTGELFFGEGSRLTVL.